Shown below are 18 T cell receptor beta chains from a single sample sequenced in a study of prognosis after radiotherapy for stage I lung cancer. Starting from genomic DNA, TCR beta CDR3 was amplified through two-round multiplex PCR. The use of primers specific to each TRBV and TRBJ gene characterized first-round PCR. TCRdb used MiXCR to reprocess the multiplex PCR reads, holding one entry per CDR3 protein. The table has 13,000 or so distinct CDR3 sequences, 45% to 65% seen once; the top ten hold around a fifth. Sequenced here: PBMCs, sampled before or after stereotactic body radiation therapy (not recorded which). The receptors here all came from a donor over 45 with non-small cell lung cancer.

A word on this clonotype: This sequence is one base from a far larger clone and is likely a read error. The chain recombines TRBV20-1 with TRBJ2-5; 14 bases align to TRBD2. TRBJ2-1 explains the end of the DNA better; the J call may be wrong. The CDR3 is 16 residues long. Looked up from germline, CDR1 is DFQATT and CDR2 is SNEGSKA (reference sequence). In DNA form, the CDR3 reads TGCAGTGCTATACCTGGGACTAGCGGGAGCAACAATGAGCAGTTCTTC. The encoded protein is CSAIPGTSGSNNEQFF.

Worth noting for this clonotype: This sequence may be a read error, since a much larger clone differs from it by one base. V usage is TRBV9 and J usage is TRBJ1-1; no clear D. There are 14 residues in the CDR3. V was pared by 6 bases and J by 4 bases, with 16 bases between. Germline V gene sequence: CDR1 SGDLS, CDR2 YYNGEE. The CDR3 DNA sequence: TGTGCCAGCATCCCCATTCGGGGAGGCACTGAAGCTTTCTTT. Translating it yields CASIPIRGGTEAFF.

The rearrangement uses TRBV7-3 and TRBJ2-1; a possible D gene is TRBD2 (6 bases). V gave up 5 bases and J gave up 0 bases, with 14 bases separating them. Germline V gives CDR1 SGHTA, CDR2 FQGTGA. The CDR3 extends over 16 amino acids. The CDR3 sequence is CASSQGGSSSYNEQFF. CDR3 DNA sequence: TGTGCCAGCAGCCAAGGAGGGTCTAGCTCCTACAATGAGCAGTTCTTC.

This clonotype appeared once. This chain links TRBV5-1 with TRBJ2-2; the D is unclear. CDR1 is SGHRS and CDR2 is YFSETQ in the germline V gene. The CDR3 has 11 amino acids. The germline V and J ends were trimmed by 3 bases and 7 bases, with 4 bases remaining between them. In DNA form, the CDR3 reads TGCGCCAGCAGCTACTACGGGGAGCTGTTTTTT. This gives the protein CASSYYGELFF.

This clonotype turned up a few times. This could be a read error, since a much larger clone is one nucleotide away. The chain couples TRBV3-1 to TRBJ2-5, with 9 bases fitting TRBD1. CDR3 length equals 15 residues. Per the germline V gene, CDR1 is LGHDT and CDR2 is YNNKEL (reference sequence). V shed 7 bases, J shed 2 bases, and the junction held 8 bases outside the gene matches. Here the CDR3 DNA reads TGTGCCAGCAAGGACCGGGACAGGGAGCAAGAGACCCAGTACTTC. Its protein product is CASKDRDREQETQYF.

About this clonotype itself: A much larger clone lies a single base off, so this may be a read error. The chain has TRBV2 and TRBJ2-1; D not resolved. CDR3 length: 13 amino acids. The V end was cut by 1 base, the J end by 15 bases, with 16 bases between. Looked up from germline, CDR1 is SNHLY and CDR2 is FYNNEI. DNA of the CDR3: TGTGCCAGCAGTGAAGGTATTTACAATGGGCGGTTCTTC. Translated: CASSEGIYNGRFF.

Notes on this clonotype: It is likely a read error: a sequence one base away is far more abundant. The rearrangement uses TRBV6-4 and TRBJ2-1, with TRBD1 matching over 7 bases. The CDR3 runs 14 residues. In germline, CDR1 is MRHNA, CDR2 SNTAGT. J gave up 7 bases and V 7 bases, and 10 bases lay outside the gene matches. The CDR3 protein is CASTDRDKRNEQFF. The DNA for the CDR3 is TGTGCCAGCACCGACAGGGATAAACGGAATGAGCAGTTCTTC.

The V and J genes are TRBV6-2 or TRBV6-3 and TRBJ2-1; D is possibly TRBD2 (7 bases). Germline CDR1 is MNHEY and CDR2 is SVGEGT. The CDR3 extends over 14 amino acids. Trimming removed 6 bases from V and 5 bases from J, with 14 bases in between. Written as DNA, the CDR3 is TGTGCCAGCAGCACGGGGGGCCGGGACAATGAGCAGTTCTTC. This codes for CASSTGGRDNEQFF.

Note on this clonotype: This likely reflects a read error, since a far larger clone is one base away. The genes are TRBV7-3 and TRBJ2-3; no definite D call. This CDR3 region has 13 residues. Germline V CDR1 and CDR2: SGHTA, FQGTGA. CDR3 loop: CASSHQVADKQYF. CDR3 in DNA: TGTGCCAGCAGTCATCAGGTGGCAGATAAGCAGTATTTT.

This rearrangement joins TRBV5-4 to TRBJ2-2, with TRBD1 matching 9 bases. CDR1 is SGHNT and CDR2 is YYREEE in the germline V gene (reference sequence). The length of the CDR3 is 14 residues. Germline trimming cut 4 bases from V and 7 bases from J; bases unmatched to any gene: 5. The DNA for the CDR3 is TGTGCCAGCAGCCAACAGGGGGCTTACGGGGAGCTGTTTTTT. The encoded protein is CASSQQGAYGELFF.

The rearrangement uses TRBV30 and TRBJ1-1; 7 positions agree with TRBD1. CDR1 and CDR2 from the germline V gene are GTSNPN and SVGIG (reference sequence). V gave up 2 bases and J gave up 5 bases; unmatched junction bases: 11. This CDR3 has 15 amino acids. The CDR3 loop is CAWSPHTDRRTEAFF. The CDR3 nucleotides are TGTGCCTGGAGTCCCCATACGGACAGGCGGACTGAAGCTTTCTTT.

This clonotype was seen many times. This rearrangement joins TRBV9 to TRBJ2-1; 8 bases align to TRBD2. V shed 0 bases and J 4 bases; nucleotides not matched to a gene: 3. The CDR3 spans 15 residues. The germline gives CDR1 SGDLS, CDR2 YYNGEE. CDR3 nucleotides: TGTGCCAGCAGCGTAGGAGCGGGAGCTTACAATGAGCAGTTCTTC. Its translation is CASSVGAGAYNEQFF.

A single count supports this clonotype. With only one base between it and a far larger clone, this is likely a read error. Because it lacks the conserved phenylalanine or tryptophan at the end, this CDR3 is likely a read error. The CDR3 spells CASRTRYSGANVLTL. CDR3 sequence (DNA): TGTGCCAGCAGGACTCGTTACTCTGGGGCCAACGTCCTGACTCTC. The chain is built from TRBV6-9 and TRBJ2-6; D is unclear. This CDR3 contains 15 residues. Germline values: CDR1 MNHGY, CDR2 SVAAGI. V lost 6 bases to trimming and J lost 0 bases, with 9 bases between them.

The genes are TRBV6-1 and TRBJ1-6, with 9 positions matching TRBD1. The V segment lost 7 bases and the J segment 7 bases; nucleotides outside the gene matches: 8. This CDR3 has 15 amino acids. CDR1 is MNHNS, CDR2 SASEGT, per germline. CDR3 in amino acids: CASNTGQGWNSPLHF. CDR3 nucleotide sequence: TGTGCCAGCAATACCGGACAGGGGTGGAATTCACCCCTCCACTTT.

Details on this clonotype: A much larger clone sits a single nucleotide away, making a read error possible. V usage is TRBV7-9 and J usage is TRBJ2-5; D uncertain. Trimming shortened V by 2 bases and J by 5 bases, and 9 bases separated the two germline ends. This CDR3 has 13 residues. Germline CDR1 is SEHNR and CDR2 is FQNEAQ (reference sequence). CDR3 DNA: TGTGCCAGCAGCTTAACCTCGGTGGAGACCCAGTACTTC. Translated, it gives CASSLTSVETQYF.

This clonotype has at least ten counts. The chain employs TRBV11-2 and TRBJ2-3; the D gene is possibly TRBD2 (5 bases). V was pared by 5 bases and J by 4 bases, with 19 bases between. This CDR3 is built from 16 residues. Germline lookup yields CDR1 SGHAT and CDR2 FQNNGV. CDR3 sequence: CASSLLERTRADTQYF. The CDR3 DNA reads TGTGCCAGCAGCCTCTTAGAACGGACGAGGGCAGATACGCAGTATTTT.

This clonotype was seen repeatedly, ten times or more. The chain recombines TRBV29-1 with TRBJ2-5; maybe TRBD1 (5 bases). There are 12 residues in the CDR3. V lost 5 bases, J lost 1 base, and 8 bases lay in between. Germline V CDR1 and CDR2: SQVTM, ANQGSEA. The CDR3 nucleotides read TGCAGCGTTAGGGGAACCCAAGAGACCCAGTACTTC. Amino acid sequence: CSVRGTQETQYF.

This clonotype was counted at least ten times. For the CDR3, the DNA is TGCAGCGTTGAAGGTTACAGGGGGCGGGTGGATGAGCAGTTCTTC. This codes for CSVEGYRGRVDEQFF. The chain links TRBV29-1 to TRBJ2-1, with 9 bases lining up with TRBD1. CDR1 and CDR2 (germline): SQVTM, ANQGSEA. This CDR3 is built from 15 residues. J gave up 8 bases and V 1 base, and 9 bases lay outside the gene matches.